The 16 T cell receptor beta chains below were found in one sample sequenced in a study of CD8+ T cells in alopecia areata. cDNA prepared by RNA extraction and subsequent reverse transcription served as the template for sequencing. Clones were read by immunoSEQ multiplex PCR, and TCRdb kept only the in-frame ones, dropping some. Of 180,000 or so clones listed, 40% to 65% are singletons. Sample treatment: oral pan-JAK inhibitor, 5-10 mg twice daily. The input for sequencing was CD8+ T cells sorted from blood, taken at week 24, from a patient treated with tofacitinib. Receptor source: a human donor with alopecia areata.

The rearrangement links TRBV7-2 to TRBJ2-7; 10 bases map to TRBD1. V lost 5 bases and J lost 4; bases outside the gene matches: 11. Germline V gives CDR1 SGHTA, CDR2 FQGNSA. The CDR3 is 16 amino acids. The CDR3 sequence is CASSHAPGQGWYEQYF. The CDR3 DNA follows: TGTGCCAGCAGCCACGCACCGGGACAGGGGTGGTACGAGCAGTACTTC.

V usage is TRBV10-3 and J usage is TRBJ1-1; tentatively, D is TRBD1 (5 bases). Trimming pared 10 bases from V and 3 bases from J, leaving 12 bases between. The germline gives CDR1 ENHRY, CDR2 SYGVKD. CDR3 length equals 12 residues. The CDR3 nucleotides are TGTGCCACCAGGGACGTGGACACTGAAGCTTTCTTT. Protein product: CATRDVDTEAFF.

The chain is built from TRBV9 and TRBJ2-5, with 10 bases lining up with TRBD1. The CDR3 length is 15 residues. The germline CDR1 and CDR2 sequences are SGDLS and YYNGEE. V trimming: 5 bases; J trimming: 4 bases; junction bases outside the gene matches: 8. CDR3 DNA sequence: TGTGCCAGCAGGTCCGGGACAGGGGTTCGAGAGACCCAGTACTTC. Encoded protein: CASRSGTGVRETQYF.

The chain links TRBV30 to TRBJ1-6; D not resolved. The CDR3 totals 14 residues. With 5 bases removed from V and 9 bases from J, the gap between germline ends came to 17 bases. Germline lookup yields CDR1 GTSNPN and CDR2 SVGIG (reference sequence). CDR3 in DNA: TGTGCCTGGGCTCTGGATCAGGAAGCTTCACCCCTCCACTTT. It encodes CAWALDQEASPLHF.

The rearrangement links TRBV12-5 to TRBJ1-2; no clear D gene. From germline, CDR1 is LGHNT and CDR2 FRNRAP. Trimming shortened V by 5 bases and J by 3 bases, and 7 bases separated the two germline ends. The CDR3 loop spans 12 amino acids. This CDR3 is CASGASYYGYTF. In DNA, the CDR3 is TGTGCTAGTGGTGCGTCCTACTATGGCTACACCTTC.

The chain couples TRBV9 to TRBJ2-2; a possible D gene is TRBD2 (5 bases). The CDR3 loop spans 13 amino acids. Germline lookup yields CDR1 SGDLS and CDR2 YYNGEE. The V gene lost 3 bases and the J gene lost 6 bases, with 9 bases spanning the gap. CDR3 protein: CASSDGVAGELFF. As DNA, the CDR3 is TGTGCCAGCAGCGACGGGGTAGCCGGGGAGCTGTTTTTT.

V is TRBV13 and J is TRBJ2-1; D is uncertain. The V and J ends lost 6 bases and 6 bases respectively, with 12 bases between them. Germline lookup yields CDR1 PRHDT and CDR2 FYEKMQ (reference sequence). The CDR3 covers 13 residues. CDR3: CASSSSWGNEQFF. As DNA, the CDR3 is TGTGCCAGCAGTTCAAGCTGGGGCAATGAGCAGTTCTTC.

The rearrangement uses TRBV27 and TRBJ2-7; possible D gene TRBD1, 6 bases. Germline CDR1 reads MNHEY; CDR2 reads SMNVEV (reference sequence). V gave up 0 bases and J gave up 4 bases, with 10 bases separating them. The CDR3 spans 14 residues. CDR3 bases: TGTGCCAGCAGTTTATCAGGGGGTATTTACGAGCAGTACTTC. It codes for CASSLSGGIYEQYF.

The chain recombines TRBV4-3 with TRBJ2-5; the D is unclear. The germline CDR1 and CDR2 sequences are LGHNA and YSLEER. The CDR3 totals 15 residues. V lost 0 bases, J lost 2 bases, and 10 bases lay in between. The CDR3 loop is CASSQDRVAQETQYF. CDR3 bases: TGCGCCAGCAGCCAAGATAGGGTAGCACAAGAGACCCAGTACTTC.

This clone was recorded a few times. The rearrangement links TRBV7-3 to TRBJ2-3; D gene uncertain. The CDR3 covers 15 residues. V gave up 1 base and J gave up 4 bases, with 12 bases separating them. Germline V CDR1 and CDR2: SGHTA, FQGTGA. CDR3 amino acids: CASSLNPRPADTQYF. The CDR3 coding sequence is TGTGCCAGCAGCTTAAACCCAAGACCGGCAGATACGCAGTATTTT.

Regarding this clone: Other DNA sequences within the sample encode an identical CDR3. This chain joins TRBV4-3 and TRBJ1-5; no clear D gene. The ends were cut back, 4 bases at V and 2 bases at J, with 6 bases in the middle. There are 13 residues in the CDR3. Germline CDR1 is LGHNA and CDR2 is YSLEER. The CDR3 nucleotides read TGCGCCAGCAGCCCGCAACGCAATCAGCCCCAGCATTTT. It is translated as CASSPQRNQPQHF.

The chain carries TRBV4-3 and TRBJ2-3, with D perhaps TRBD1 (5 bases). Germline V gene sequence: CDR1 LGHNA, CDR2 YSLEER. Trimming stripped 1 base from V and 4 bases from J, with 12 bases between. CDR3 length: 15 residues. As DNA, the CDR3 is TGCGCCAGCAGCCAAGGGGGCGGTTACCCAGATACGCAGTATTTT. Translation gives CASSQGGGYPDTQYF.

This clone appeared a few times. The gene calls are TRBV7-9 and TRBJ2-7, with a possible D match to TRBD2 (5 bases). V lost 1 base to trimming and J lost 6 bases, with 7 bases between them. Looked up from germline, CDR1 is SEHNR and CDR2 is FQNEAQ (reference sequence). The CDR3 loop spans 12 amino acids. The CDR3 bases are TGTGCCAGCAGCTTAGGAGGGCGCGAGCAGTACTTC. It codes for CASSLGGREQYF.

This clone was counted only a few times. The CDR3 protein is CASSGGSNYGYTF. The CDR3 DNA sequence: TGTGCCAGCAGCGGGGGGTCGAACTATGGCTACACCTTC. The chain is built from TRBV9 and TRBJ1-2; D may be TRBD1 (5 bases). V was cut by 3 bases and J by 2 bases, with 8 bases left in between. The germline CDR1 and CDR2 sequences are SGDLS and YYNGEE. The CDR3 runs 13 residues.

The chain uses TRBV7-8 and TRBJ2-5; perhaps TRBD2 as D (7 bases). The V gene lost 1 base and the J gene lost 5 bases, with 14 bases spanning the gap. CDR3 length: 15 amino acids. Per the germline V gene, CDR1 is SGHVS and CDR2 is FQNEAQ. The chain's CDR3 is CASSLGGGAVETQYF. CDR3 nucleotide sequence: TGTGCCAGCAGCTTAGGGGGGGGCGCAGTGGAGACCCAGTACTTC.

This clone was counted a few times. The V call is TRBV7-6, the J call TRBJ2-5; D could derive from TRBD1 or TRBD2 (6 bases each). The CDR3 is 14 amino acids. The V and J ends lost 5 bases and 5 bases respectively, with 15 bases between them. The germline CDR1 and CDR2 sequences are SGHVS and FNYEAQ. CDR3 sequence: CASSANREEETQYF. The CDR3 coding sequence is TGTGCCAGCAGCGCTAACAGGGAGGAGGAGACCCAGTACTTC. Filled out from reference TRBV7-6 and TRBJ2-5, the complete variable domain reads GAGVSQSPRYKVTKRGQDVALRCDPISGHVSLYWYRQALGQGPEFLTYFNYEAQQDKSGLPNDRFSAERPEGSISTLTIQRTEQRDSAMYRCASSANREEETQYFGPGTRLLVL.